These 18 T cell receptor beta chains came from one sample sequenced in a study of blood T cell repertoires in COVID-19. Assay used: immunoSEQ multiplex PCR; TCRdb lists only in-frame clones, some missing. Of roughly 430,000 clones listed, around 90% are singletons. Sequencing input: PBMCs or T cells enriched from blood (not recorded which). Source of these receptors: a woman aged 40 to 50 with acute COVID-19.

The chain recombines TRBV5-1 with TRBJ1-3, with TRBD1 identical over 8 bases. CDR1 and CDR2 (germline): SGHRS, YFSETQ. CDR3 length equals 16 residues. V lost 4 bases and J lost 1; bases outside the gene matches: 7. The CDR3 reads CASSPVYRGSGNTIYF. CDR3 coding DNA: TGCGCCAGCAGCCCCGTTTACAGGGGGTCTGGAAACACCATATATTTT.

The chain links TRBV7-9 to TRBJ1-2, with TRBD1 matching 7 bases. V was clipped by 5 bases and J by 8 bases; unmatched bases: 11. This CDR3 region has 14 residues. Per the germline V gene, CDR1 is SEHNR and CDR2 is FQNEAQ (reference sequence). Here the CDR3 reads CASSMNTGTEGYTF. The CDR3 DNA is TGTGCCAGCAGCATGAACACCGGGACAGAGGGCTACACCTTC.

The rearrangement joins TRBV12-3 or TRBV12-4 to TRBJ1-2, with D hard to call. Trimming removed 4 bases at V and 2 bases at J, with 8 bases between. The CDR3 loop spans 13 amino acids. The CDR3 protein is CASSSGWNYGYTF. The CDR3, as DNA: TGTGCCAGCAGTTCTGGCTGGAACTATGGCTACACCTTC.

Here the CDR3 reads CASSDKRQGAWQPQHF. The DNA for the CDR3 is TGTGCCAGCAGTGACAAGAGACAGGGGGCTTGGCAGCCCCAGCATTTT. V is TRBV2 and J is TRBJ1-5; 10 bases are a match to TRBD1. The V gene's germline CDR1 is SNHLY and CDR2 FYNNEI. V was clipped by 3 bases and J by 7 bases; unmatched bases: 9. CDR3 size: 16 residues. Full variable domain (rest looked up from reference TRBV2 and TRBJ1-5): EPEVTQTPSHQVTQMGQEVILRCVPISNHLYFYWYRQILGQKVEFLVSFYNNEISEKSEIFDDQFSVERPDGSNFTLKIRSTKLEDSAMYFCASSDKRQGAWQPQHFGDGTRLSIL.

This sequence joins TRBV5-4 and TRBJ2-5, with TRBD2 matching 8 bases. J lost 3 bases, V lost 3 bases, and 7 bases had no gene match. The CDR3 has 15 residues. Per germline, CDR1 SGHNT and CDR2 YYREEE (reference sequence). CDR3 DNA sequence: TGTGCCAGCAGCTCGCCGGGGGGGCTGGAAGAGACCCAGTACTTC. It encodes CASSSPGGLEETQYF.

The chain has TRBV5-1 and TRBJ1-4; a possible D gene is TRBD1 (5 bases). The V gene lost 7 bases and the J gene lost 0 bases, with 16 bases spanning the gap. This CDR3 is built from 16 residues. In germline, CDR1 is SGHRS, CDR2 YFSETQ. DNA for the CDR3: TGCGCCAGCTCACCTCAGGGATTCGCAACTAATGAAAAACTGTTTTTT. As protein: CASSPQGFATNEKLFF.

J is TRBJ2-3 and V is TRBV20-1; D is perhaps TRBD2 (5 bases). The CDR3 runs to 16 residues. V lost 3 bases and J lost 0, with 16 bases in between. CDR1 is DFQATT, CDR2 SNEGSKA, per germline (reference sequence). CDR3 sequence: CSASHERSSSTDTQYF. The CDR3 coding sequence is TGCAGTGCTAGTCACGAGCGGAGTTCTAGCACAGATACGCAGTATTTT.

This sequence joins TRBV27 and TRBJ1-1; D not certain. CDR3 length: 13 amino acids. Germline loops: CDR1 MNHEY, CDR2 SMNVEV (reference sequence). Trimming stripped 8 bases from V and 3 bases from J, with 13 bases between. In nucleotides, the CDR3 is TGTGCCAGCTGCAGCCGGAGGCACACTGAAGCTTTCTTT. Translating gives CASCSRRHTEAFF.

This clone was seen once. The chain carries TRBV7-9 and TRBJ2-1, with 8 bases matching TRBD1. V trimming: 5 bases; J trimming: 6 bases; junction bases outside the gene matches: 9. The CDR3 extends over 15 amino acids. Germline-derived CDR1 and CDR2 are SEHNR and FQNEAQ (reference sequence). The CDR3 is CASSPRDRSLNEQFF. In DNA, the CDR3 is TGTGCCAGCAGCCCTCGGGACAGGTCCCTCAATGAGCAGTTCTTC.

V and J are TRBV29-1 and TRBJ1-2; a possible D gene is TRBD1 (6 bases). From germline, CDR1 is SQVTM and CDR2 ANQGSEA. The CDR3 is 11 amino acids. The ends were cut back, 6 bases at V and 8 bases at J, with 13 bases in the middle. In DNA form, the CDR3 reads TGCAGCGTCGCAGAGGGGGAAGGCTACACCTTC. Translating it yields CSVAEGEGYTF.

The J gene is TRBJ2-3, the V gene TRBV23-1; 8 bases are shared with TRBD2. TRBV23-1 is an ORF for which the function is uncertain. The V gene end was trimmed by 2 bases and the J gene end by 5 bases; junction bases not matched to a gene: 9. This CDR3 has 16 residues. The CDR3 region has the DNA TGCGCCAGCAGTCAAACCGGGACTAGGTGGAGAGATACGCAGTATTTT. It specifies CASSQTGTRWRDTQYF.

This rearrangement joins TRBV30 to TRBJ1-1; 7 nucleotides match TRBD1. With 2 bases clipped from V and 11 bases from J, the junction kept 5 bases outside the gene matches. From germline, CDR1 is GTSNPN and CDR2 SVGIG (reference sequence). This CDR3 region has 11 residues. CDR3 bases: TGTGCCTGGAGTACAGGGGTGATGGCTTTCTTT. Translating it yields CAWSTGVMAFF.

The J gene is TRBJ1-6, the V gene TRBV2; no clear D. Germline CDR1 is SNHLY and CDR2 is FYNNEI. The CDR3 loop spans 14 amino acids. V lost 6 bases, J lost 7 bases, and 13 bases lay in between. The CDR3 region has the DNA TGTGCCAGCAGGTTGGCAGAGGGCAATTCACCCCTCCACTTT. Translating gives CASRLAEGNSPLHF.

The J gene is TRBJ2-7, the V gene TRBV27; D perhaps matches TRBD1 (5 bases). The CDR3 consists of 13 residues. The germline gives CDR1 MNHEY, CDR2 SMNVEV (reference sequence). V gave up 3 bases and J gave up 2 bases, with 8 bases separating them. DNA for the CDR3: TGTGCCAGCAGTTTCGGCAGGGCCTACGAGCAGTACTTC. Translating gives CASSFGRAYEQYF.

The gene calls are TRBV19 and TRBJ1-1; 11 bases map to TRBD1. CDR1 is LNHDA and CDR2 is SQIVND in the germline V gene (reference sequence). This CDR3 contains 15 residues. Losses at the gene ends were 1 base for V and 5 bases for J; bases not matched to a gene: 3. Written as DNA, the CDR3 is TGTGCCAGTAGTATAGGGGACAGGGGGAGGACTGAAGCTTTCTTT. This translates into CASSIGDRGRTEAFF.

The table lists this clone with a count of one. The chain combines TRBV27 with TRBJ1-2; D is possibly TRBD1 (6 bases). Trimming cost V 4 bases and J 3 bases, with 12 bases left between them. The CDR3 length is 14 residues. Germline values: CDR1 MNHEY, CDR2 SMNVEV (reference sequence). CDR3 sequence: CASSYRASDYGYTF. For the CDR3, the DNA is TGTGCCAGCAGTTACAGGGCCTCAGACTATGGCTACACCTTC.

The chain links TRBV10-1 to TRBJ2-1; 9 positions match TRBD1. Germline lookup yields CDR1 WNHNN and CDR2 SYGVQD (reference sequence). With 8 bases clipped from V and 1 base from J, the junction kept 3 bases outside the gene matches. CDR3 length: 14 residues. DNA for the CDR3: TGCGCCAGCGGGACAGGGACATCCTACAATGAGCAGTTCTTC. Amino acid sequence: CASGTGTSYNEQFF.

The chain couples TRBV4-2 to TRBJ2-3; 9 bases align to TRBD2. The trim removed 1 base at V and 6 bases at J, leaving 8 bases unmatched. This CDR3 comprises 16 residues. Germline CDR1 is LGHNA and CDR2 is YNFKEQ. The CDR3 DNA sequence: TGTGCCAGCAGCCAAGTGCTAGCGGGGTTCATGGATACGCAGTATTTT. The encoded protein is CASSQVLAGFMDTQYF.